This T cell receptor beta chain was recovered during a study of cytotoxic CD8 clonotypes in ibrutinib-treated CLL. Overall study: Response specimens were obtained following a median treatment duration of roughly 12 months, with a range of 6 to 36.

This CDR3 comprises 15 residues. The V end was cut by 4 bases, the J end by 5 bases, with 16 bases between. Germline CDR1 reads SGHAT; CDR2 reads FQNNGV. TCRdb's copy holds only in-frame clones and misses some; the assay was immunoSEQ multiplex PCR. The sample lists some 200,000 clones, 79% occurring once. Genomic DNA in a quantity of roughly 2.2 micrograms was derived from cryopreserved PBMCs for TCR beta libraries. Study-wide points: On treatment, the uncommon public clonotypes contracted or remained stable. Clonality climbed at ibrutinib response, then dropped toward baseline at progression.

This clone came up once. Its antigen is as yet unknown. This TCR was sampled from a human donor with chronic lymphocytic leukemia. The sample in question was PBMCs, obtained after 12 months of ibrutinib treatment. The rearrangement uses TRBV11-2 and TRBJ2-3; the D gene is possibly TRBD1 (5 bases). CDR3 in DNA: TGTGCCAGCAGCTCAGTATGGGGCGGTATAGATACGCAGTATTTT. As protein: CASSSVWGGIDTQYF.